This paragraph covers one T cell receptor beta chain sequence. Antigen: not known. This sample was included in a study of T cells after yellow fever vaccination. Points from the study as a whole: Within FACS-sorted repertoires, abundant clonotypes contaminating from the bulk population could be present. Only a small proportion of the clonotypes turned up in both the CD4 and the CD8 compartments, likely arising from convergent recombination. Clones that expanded after primary vaccination mostly reappeared after the booster (over 95% CD4, approximately 85% CD8).

Template-switching 5'RACE yielded the TCR cDNA; a universal primer site and UMIs were added in the process. TCRdb re-derived calls from the 5' RACE reads in MiXCR, one entry per CDR3 protein. In the table there are about 360,000 distinct CDR3 sequences, roughly 6.1% of which are singletons. Germline V CDR1 and CDR2: MNHEY, SVGAGI. The CDR3 length is 14 residues. V lost 2 bases and J lost 5, with 12 bases in between. The sample consisted of PBMCs, taken 5 days after the yellow fever booster vaccination. The chain links TRBV6-5 to TRBJ1-2; D is unresolved. This clonotype was obtained from a young man who received the YFV17D yellow fever vaccine. The CDR3 DNA is TGTGCCAGCAGTTACACCAGGCGACCGTATGGCTACACCTTC. Translating it yields CASSYTRRPYGYTF.